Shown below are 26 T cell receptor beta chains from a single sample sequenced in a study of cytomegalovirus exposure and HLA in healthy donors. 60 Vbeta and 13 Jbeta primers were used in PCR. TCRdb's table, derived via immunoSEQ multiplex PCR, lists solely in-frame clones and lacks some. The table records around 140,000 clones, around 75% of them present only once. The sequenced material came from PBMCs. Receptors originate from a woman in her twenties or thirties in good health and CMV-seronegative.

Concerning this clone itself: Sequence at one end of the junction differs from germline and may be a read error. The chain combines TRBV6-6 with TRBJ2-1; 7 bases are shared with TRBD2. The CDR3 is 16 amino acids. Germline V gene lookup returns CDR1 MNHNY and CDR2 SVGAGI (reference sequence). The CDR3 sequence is CASSYKGTMPLGEQLF. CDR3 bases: TGTGCCAGCAGTTATAAGGGGACTATGCCTTTGGGTGAGCAGCTCTTC.

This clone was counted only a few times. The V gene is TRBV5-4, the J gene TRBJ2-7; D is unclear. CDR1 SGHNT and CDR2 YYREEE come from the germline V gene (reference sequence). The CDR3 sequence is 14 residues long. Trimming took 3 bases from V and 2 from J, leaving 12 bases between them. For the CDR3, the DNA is TGTGCCAGCAGCTCAGCGTCCAGTCCCTACGAGCAGTACTTC. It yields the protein CASSSASSPYEQYF.

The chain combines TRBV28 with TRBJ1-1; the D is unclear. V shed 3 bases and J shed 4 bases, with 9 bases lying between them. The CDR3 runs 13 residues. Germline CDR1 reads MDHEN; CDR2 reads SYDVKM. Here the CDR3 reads CASSFGGGTEAFF. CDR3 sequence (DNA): TGTGCCAGCAGTTTCGGCGGCGGCACTGAAGCTTTCTTT.

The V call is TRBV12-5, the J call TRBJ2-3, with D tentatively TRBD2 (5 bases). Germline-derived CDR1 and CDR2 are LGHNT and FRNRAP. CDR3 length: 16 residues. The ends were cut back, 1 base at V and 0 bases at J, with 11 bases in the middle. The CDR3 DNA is TGTGCTAGTGGTTTGGGTATAGCGCGGAGCACAGATACGCAGTATTTT. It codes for CASGLGIARSTDTQYF.

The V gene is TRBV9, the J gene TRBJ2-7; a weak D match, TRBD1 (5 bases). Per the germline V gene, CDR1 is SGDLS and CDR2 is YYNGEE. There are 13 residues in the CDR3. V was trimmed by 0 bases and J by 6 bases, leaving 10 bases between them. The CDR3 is CASSVEGETEQYF. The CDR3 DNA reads TGTGCCAGCAGCGTAGAAGGGGAAACCGAGCAGTACTTC. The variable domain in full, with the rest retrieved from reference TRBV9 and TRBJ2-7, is DSGVTQTPKHLITATGQRVTLRCSPRSGDLSVYWYQQSLDQGLQFLIQYYNGEERAKGNILERFSAQQFPDLHSELNLSSLELGDSALYFCASSVEGETEQYFGPGTRLTVT.

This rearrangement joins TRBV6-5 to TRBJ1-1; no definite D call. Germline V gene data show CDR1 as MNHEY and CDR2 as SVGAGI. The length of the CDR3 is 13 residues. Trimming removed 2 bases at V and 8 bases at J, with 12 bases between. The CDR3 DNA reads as TGTGCCAGCAGTTACGATATGAATCGGGAAGCTTTCTTT. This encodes CASSYDMNREAFF.

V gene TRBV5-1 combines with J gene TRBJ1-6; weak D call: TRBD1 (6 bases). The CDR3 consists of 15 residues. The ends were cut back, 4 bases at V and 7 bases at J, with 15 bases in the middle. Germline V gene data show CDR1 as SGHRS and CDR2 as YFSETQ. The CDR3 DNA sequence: TGCGCCAGCAGCCCCCGGGACACATCCAATTCACCCCTCCACTTT. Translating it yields CASSPRDTSNSPLHF. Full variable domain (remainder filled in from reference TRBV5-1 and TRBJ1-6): KAGVTQTPRYLIKTRGQQVTLSCSPISGHRSVSWYQQTPGQGLQFLFEYFSETQRNKGNFPGRFSGRQFSNSRSEMNVSTLELGDSALYLCASSPRDTSNSPLHFGNGTRLTVT.

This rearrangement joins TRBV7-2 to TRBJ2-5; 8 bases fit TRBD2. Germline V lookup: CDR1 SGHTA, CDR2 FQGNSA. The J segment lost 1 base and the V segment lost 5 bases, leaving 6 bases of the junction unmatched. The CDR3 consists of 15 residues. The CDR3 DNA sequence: TGTGCCAGCAGCCCCCTCGCGGGGGGCCAAGAGACCCAGTACTTC. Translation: CASSPLAGGQETQYF.

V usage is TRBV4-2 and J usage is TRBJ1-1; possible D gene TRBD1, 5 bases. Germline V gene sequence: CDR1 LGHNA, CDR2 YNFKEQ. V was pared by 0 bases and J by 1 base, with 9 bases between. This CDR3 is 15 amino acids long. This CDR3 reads CASSQDTGWNTEAFF. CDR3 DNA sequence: TGTGCCAGCAGCCAAGATACAGGATGGAACACTGAAGCTTTCTTT.

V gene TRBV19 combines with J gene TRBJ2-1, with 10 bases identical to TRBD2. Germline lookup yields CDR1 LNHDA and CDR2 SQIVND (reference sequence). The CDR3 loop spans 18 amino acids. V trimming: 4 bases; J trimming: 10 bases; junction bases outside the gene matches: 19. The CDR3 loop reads CASSTLRDSGRRFGEQFF. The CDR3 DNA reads TGTGCCAGTAGTACCCTTCGTGATAGCGGGAGGAGGTTCGGGGAGCAGTTCTTC.

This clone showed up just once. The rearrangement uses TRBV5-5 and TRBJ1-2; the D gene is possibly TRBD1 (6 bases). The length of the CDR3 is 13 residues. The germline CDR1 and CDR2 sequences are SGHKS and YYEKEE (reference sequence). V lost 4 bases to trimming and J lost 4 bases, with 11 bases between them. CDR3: CASSAGASYGYTF. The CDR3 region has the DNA TGTGCCAGCAGCGCGGGGGCCAGCTATGGCTACACCTTC.

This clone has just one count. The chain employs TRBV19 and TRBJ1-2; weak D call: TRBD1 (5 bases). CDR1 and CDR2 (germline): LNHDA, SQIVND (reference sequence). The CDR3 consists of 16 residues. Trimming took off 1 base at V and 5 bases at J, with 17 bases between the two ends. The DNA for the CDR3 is TGTGCCAGTAGTATAGTAGGACAAGTCCCACCTTATGGCTACACCTTC. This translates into CASSIVGQVPPYGYTF.

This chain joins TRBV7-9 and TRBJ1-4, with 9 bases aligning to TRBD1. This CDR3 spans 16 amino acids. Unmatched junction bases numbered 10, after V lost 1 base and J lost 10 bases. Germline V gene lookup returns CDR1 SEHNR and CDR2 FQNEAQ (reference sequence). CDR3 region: CASSLGGTGSSGKLFF. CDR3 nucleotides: TGTGCCAGCAGCTTAGGGGGGACAGGGAGTAGCGGAAAACTGTTTTTT.

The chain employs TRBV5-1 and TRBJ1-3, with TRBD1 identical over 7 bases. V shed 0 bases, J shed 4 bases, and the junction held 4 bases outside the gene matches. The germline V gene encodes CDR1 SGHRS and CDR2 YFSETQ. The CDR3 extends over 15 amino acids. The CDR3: CASSLEGQLGNTIYF. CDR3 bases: TGCGCCAGCAGCTTGGAGGGACAGCTCGGAAACACCATATATTTT.

CDR3 in amino acids: CASSATPGSSYEQYF. CDR3 nucleotide sequence: TGTGCCAGCAGCGCGACGCCCGGGTCCAGCTACGAGCAGTACTTC. This chain joins TRBV11-2 and TRBJ2-7; D gene unclear. V lost 5 bases, J lost 3 bases, and 17 bases lay in between. Looked up from germline, CDR1 is SGHAT and CDR2 is FQNNGV. The length of the CDR3 is 15 residues.

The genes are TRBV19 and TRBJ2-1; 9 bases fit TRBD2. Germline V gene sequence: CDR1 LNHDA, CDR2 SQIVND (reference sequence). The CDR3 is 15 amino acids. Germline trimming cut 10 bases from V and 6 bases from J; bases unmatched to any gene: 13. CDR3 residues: CATLGSGGPGNEQFF. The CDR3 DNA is TGTGCCACCCTGGGTAGCGGGGGACCGGGCAATGAGCAGTTCTTC.

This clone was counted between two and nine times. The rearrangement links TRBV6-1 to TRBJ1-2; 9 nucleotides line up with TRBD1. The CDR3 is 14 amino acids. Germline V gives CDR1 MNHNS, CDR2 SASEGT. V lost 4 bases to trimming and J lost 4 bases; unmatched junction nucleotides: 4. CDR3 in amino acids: CASSARGQGYGYTF. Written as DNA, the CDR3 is TGTGCCAGCAGTGCTAGGGGACAGGGCTATGGCTACACCTTC.

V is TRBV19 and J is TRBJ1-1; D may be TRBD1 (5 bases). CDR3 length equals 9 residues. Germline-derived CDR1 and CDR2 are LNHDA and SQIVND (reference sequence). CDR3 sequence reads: CAPWGEAFF. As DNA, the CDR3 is TGTGCTCCCTGGGGCGAAGCTTTCTTT.

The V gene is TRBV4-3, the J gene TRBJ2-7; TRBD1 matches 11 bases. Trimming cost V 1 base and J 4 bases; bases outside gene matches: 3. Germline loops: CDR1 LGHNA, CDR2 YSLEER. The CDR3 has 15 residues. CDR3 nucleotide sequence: TGCGCCAGCAGCCAAGCGGACAGGGGGCTGTACGAGCAGTACTTC. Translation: CASSQADRGLYEQYF.

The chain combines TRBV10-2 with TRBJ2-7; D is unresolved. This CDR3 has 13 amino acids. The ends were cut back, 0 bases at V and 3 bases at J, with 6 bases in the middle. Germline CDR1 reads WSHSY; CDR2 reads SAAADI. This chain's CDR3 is CASSESRDYEQYF. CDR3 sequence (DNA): TGCGCCAGCAGTGAGTCCCGCGACTACGAGCAGTACTTC.

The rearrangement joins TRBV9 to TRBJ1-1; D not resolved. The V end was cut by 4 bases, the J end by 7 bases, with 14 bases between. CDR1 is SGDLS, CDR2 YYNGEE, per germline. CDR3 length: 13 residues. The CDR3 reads CASSPVRRSEAFF. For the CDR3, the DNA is TGTGCCAGCAGCCCAGTTAGAAGGAGTGAAGCTTTCTTT.

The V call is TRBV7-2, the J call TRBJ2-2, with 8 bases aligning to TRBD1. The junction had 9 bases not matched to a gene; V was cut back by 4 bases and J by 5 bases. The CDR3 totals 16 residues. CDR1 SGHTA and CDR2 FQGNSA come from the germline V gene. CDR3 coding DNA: TGTGCCAGCAGCTCCCCGGGACAGGAACTTACCGGGGAGCTGTTTTTT. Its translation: CASSSPGQELTGELFF.

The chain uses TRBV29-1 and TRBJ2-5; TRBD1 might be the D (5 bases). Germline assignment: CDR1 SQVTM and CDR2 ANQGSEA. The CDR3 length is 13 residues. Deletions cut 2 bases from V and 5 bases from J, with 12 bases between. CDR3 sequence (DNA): TGCAGCGTTGAATTAGGGGCAGTGGAGACCCAGTACTTC. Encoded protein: CSVELGAVETQYF.

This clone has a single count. The CDR3 reads CASSEAKRVHTDTQYF. The CDR3 DNA reads TGCGCCAGCAGTGAAGCAAAGCGGGTCCACACAGATACGCAGTATTTT. The chain has TRBV10-2 and TRBJ2-3; D might be TRBD2 (6 bases). The CDR3 spans 16 residues. Trimming stripped 3 bases from V and 2 bases from J, with 15 bases between. Germline CDR1 reads WSHSY; CDR2 reads SAAADI.

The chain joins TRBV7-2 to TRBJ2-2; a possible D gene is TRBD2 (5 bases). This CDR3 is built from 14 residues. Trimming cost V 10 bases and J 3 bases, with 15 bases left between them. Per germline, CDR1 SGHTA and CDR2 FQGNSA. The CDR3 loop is CATMDSPDTGELFF. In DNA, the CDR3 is TGTGCCACCATGGACTCCCCGGACACCGGGGAGCTGTTTTTT.

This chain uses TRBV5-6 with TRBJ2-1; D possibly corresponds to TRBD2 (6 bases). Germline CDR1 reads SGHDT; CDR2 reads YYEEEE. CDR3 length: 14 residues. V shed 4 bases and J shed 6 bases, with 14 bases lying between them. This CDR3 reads CASSLLLATNEQFF. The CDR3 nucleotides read TGTGCCAGCAGCCTCCTACTAGCCACCAATGAGCAGTTCTTC.